This T cell receptor (beta chain) is drawn from a study of T cells in Graves' hyperthyroidism and ophthalmopathy. The wider study: Specimen type is peripheral blood, collected at initial diagnosis prior to any treatment.

RNA transcripts provided the source from which TCR beta CDR3 regions were amplified. TCR CDR3 underwent first-round RT-PCR with the HTBI primer set. TCRdb reprocessed the multiplex PCR reads via MiXCR and lists one record per CDR3 protein. The sample consists of roughly 110,000 distinct CDR3 sequences, about 16% of them appearing once. Hyperthyroidism was newly diagnosed in patients aged 18 to 65 (duration under 2 months). Only one count was recorded for this clonotype. The V gene's germline CDR1 is KGHSH and CDR2 LQKENI. Trimming shortened V by 3 bases and J by 5 bases, and 16 bases separated the two germline ends. CDR3 size: 15 residues.

Material: blood. V usage is TRBV18 and J usage is TRBJ2-5; maybe TRBD2 (5 bases). The sequence was collected from a woman aged 45-65 years with Graves' hyperthyroidism. The CDR3 here is CASSPYFGSVETQYF. CDR3 sequence (DNA): TGTGCCAGCTCACCTTATTTTGGGAGTGTGGAGACCCAGTACTTC.